Following are 21 T cell receptor beta chains from one sample sequenced in a study of CD8 T cells in Susac syndrome. After extraction with the RNeasy kit, roughly 0.5 to 1 ug of the RNA was reverse transcribed using random hexamers. TCRdb fed the immunoSEQ multiplex PCR reads into MiXCR, producing one record per CDR3 protein. The sample yields some 300,000 distinct CDR3 sequences, about 88% seen once. Sequences were obtained from CD8+ T cells from PBMCs. The source is a human donor with multiple sclerosis.

The chain uses TRBV9 and TRBJ2-1; a weak D match, TRBD2 (5 bases). CDR1 SGDLS and CDR2 YYNGEE come from the germline V gene. The length of the CDR3 is 14 residues. The V gene lost 3 bases and the J gene lost 6 bases, with 13 bases spanning the gap. The CDR3 sequence is CASSAETTFNEQFF. The CDR3 nucleotides are TGTGCCAGCAGCGCCGAGACTACTTTCAATGAGCAGTTCTTC.

This clonotype has just a few counts. The chain has TRBV27 and TRBJ2-1; TRBD1 agrees at 8 bases. This CDR3 has 14 residues. Germline-derived CDR1 and CDR2 are MNHEY and SMNVEV (reference sequence). V dropped 3 bases and J dropped 6; count of bases not matched to a gene: 4. The CDR3 loop is CASSFAGGSNEQFF. The CDR3 region has the DNA TGTGCCAGCAGTTTTGCAGGGGGCTCCAATGAGCAGTTCTTC.

The J gene is TRBJ2-5, the V gene TRBV20-1, with unresolved D. CDR3 length equals 12 residues. Trimming took 0 bases from V and 7 from J, leaving 9 bases between them. Germline V CDR1 and CDR2: DFQATT, SNEGSKA (reference sequence). CDR3 residues: CSARDLDLTQYF. The CDR3 DNA reads TGCAGTGCTAGAGACCTGGACCTGACCCAGTACTTC.

This clonotype appeared a single time. The V gene is TRBV27, the J gene TRBJ2-7; possible D gene TRBD2, 6 bases. Trimming removed 5 bases at V and 2 bases at J, with 22 bases between. The CDR3 runs 17 residues. The V gene's germline CDR1 is MNHEY and CDR2 SMNVEV (reference sequence). CDR3: CASSRKAIAGSTYEQYF. CDR3 coding DNA: TGTGCCAGCAGTCGTAAGGCAATCGCGGGATCAACCTACGAGCAGTACTTC.

This clonotype came up a few times. The CDR3: CASSKGNEQFF. The CDR3 DNA reads TGTGCCAGCAGTAAGGGGAATGAGCAGTTCTTC. V is TRBV25-1 and J is TRBJ2-1; a weak D match, TRBD1 (5 bases). V dropped 5 bases and J dropped 7 bases, with 6 bases sitting between them. The CDR3 totals 11 residues. The V gene's germline CDR1 is MGHDK and CDR2 SYGVNS.

The V and J genes are TRBV6-5 and TRBJ2-1; 9 bases fit TRBD2. Germline CDR1 reads MNHEY; CDR2 reads SVGAGI. V gave up 4 bases and J gave up 0 bases; unmatched junction bases: 7. The CDR3 has 17 residues. CDR3 DNA: TGTGCCAGCAGTTCCCTAGGTAGCGGGAGCTCCTACAATGAGCAGTTCTTC. Its protein is CASSSLGSGSSYNEQFF.

The chain joins TRBV2 to TRBJ1-4; D remains unclear. This CDR3 region has 13 residues. The V gene lost 3 bases and the J gene lost 8 bases, with 10 bases spanning the gap. In germline, CDR1 is SNHLY, CDR2 FYNNEI. In nucleotides, the CDR3 is TGTGCCAGCAGTGAGGGTCTCGGGGAAAAACTGTTTTTT. Its translation is CASSEGLGEKLFF.

The chain employs TRBV27 and TRBJ2-5, with D unclear. The CDR3 contains 15 residues. V was clipped by 1 base and J by 3 bases, with 12 bases between them. The V gene's germline CDR1 is MNHEY and CDR2 SMNVEV (reference sequence). The CDR3 DNA sequence: TGTGCCAGCAGTTTATGCGGCTGCCCTGAAGAGACCCAGTACTTC. This gives the protein CASSLCGCPEETQYF.

The sample holds a few counts of this clonotype. The chain combines TRBV7-2 with TRBJ2-7, with D maybe TRBD2 (6 bases). Germline V gene lookup returns CDR1 SGHTA and CDR2 FQGNSA. This CDR3 has 15 amino acids. Trimming shortened V by 1 base and J by 6 bases, and 16 bases separated the two germline ends. DNA for the CDR3: TGTGCCAGCAGCTTAGGGTTCGGGGGATACGGCGAGCAGTACTTC. Amino acids: CASSLGFGGYGEQYF.

The chain uses TRBV9 and TRBJ2-2; tentative D call: TRBD2 (5 bases). The V gene lost 3 bases and the J gene lost 1 base, with 10 bases spanning the gap. The CDR3 contains 15 residues. Germline V gene data show CDR1 as SGDLS and CDR2 as YYNGEE. The CDR3 sequence is CASSGAGVNTGELFF. CDR3 bases: TGTGCCAGCAGCGGCGCCGGGGTGAACACCGGGGAGCTGTTTTTT.

The J gene is TRBJ2-1, the V gene TRBV10-2, with a tentative D call TRBD2 (5 bases). The CDR3 extends over 16 amino acids. The germline V gene encodes CDR1 WSHSY and CDR2 SAAADI. V was trimmed by 3 bases and J by 4 bases, leaving 16 bases between them. The CDR3 DNA reads TGCGCCAGCAGTGACTCTCAAGGCGGACTTTACAATGAGCAGTTCTTC. It is translated as CASSDSQGGLYNEQFF.

This chain uses TRBV14 with TRBJ2-2, with TRBD1 as a possible D gene (6 bases). V gave up 2 bases and J gave up 4 bases, with 14 bases separating them. The germline CDR1 and CDR2 sequences are SGHDN and FVKESK. The CDR3 length is 16 residues. The CDR3 DNA follows: TGTGCCAGCAGCCAATGGAGGACAGCAACCACCGGGGAGCTGTTTTTT. Translated, it gives CASSQWRTATTGELFF.

The chain combines TRBV2 with TRBJ2-7, with TRBD2 identical over 9 bases. Germline V gene sequence: CDR1 SNHLY, CDR2 FYNNEI. This CDR3 is 15 amino acids long. The J segment lost 1 base and the V segment lost 7 bases, leaving 8 bases of the junction unmatched. The CDR3 DNA is TGTGCCAGCATTCCTAGCGGGATCCTTTCCTACGAGCAGTACTTC. It translates to CASIPSGILSYEQYF.

This clonotype was observed a single time. The chain links TRBV2 to TRBJ2-5; TRBD1 might be the D (5 bases). The CDR3 runs to 15 residues. Germline loops: CDR1 SNHLY, CDR2 FYNNEI. V dropped 3 bases and J dropped 4 bases, with 15 bases sitting between them. The CDR3, as DNA: TGTGCCAGCAGTGATCAGGGTATGGGCGGAGAGACCCAGTACTTC. Translation gives CASSDQGMGGETQYF. Full variable domain (outside the CDR3, taken from reference TRBV2 and TRBJ2-5): EPEVTQTPSHQVTQMGQEVILRCVPISNHLYFYWYRQILGQKVEFLVSFYNNEISEKSEIFDDQFSVERPDGSNFTLKIRSTKLEDSAMYFCASSDQGMGGETQYFGPGTRLLVL.

The chain is built from TRBV28 and TRBJ1-1; D unresolved. With 4 bases removed from V and 0 bases from J, the gap between germline ends came to 6 bases. The CDR3 is 13 amino acids. CDR1 MDHEN and CDR2 SYDVKM come from the germline V gene. The CDR3 nucleotides read TGTGCCAGCAGTTCCCCCATGAACACTGAAGCTTTCTTT. Its translation: CASSSPMNTEAFF.

V usage is TRBV7-9 and J usage is TRBJ2-2; 7 nucleotides line up with TRBD1. The CDR3 totals 15 residues. With 2 bases clipped from V and 5 bases from J, the junction kept 5 bases outside the gene matches. Germline CDR1 reads SEHNR; CDR2 reads FQNEAQ (reference sequence). For the CDR3, the DNA is TGTGCCAGCAGCTTAACCAACAGGGGTACCGGGGAGCTGTTTTTT. The encoded protein is CASSLTNRGTGELFF.

The rearrangement links TRBV15 to TRBJ2-6; D not resolved. Germline V lookup: CDR1 LNHNV, CDR2 YYDKDF (reference sequence). This CDR3 region has 16 residues. V was cut by 3 bases and J by 2 bases, with 11 bases left in between. The DNA of the CDR3 is TGTGCCACCAGCAGGGATGCCGGAACTGGGGCCAACGTCCTGACTTTC. It specifies CATSRDAGTGANVLTF. The full variable domain, rest sourced from reference TRBV15 and TRBJ2-6, is DAMVIQNPRYQVTQFGKPVTLSCSQTLNHNVMYWYQQKSSQAPKLLFHYYDKDFNNEADTPDNFQSRRPNTSFCFLDIRSPGLGDTAMYLCATSRDAGTGANVLTFGAGSRLTVL.

The chain has TRBV29-1 and TRBJ2-5; no reliable D call. This CDR3 has 10 residues. CDR1 SQVTM and CDR2 ANQGSEA come from the germline V gene. Deletions cut 6 bases from V and 7 bases from J, with 9 bases between. The CDR3 region has the DNA TGCAGCGTCCTGATCGGGACCCAGTACTTC. It is translated as CSVLIGTQYF.

This chain joins TRBV6-1 and TRBJ2-3; 11 bases fit TRBD2. J lost 2 bases, V lost 4 bases, and 2 bases had no gene match. Germline-derived CDR1 and CDR2 are MNHNS and SASEGT. The CDR3 runs 15 residues. Written as DNA, the CDR3 is TGTGCCAGCAGTGTAGCGGGGGGGGACACAGATACGCAGTATTTT. Encoded protein: CASSVAGGDTDTQYF.

V and J are TRBV6-5 and TRBJ2-4; 12 bases are a match to TRBD2. Germline-derived CDR1 and CDR2 are MNHEY and SVGAGI. Trimming took 0 bases from V and 4 from J; bases not matched to a gene: 10. The length of the CDR3 is 19 residues. Here the CDR3 reads CASSYSTRLAGAEKNIQYF. The CDR3 DNA is TGTGCCAGCAGTTACTCTACCCGACTAGCGGGAGCCGAGAAAAACATTCAGTACTTC.

The J gene is TRBJ2-1, the V gene TRBV12-3 or TRBV12-4, with D perhaps matching TRBD1 (6 bases). The CDR3 extends over 12 amino acids. V was trimmed by 5 bases and J by 9 bases, leaving 11 bases between them. For the CDR3, the DNA is TGTGCCAGCAGTCCCCGGACAGTTGAGCAGTTCTTC. Amino acid sequence: CASSPRTVEQFF.